Detailed here is one T cell receptor (beta chain). This sequence may be a read error, since a much larger clone differs from it by one base. Per the germline V gene, CDR1 is MDHEN and CDR2 is SYDVKM. The CDR3 runs to 14 residues. This specimen belongs to a study of read filtering for tumor transcriptome and immune sequencing. Every patient had bone marrow sampled while the disease was active. The library was built from about 0.4 ug RNA with molecular barcoded adaptors for alpha/delta and beta/gamma chains. In TCRdb, the reads were re-called with MiXCR into one record per CDR3 protein. This table holds roughly 93,000 distinct CDR3 sequences, under 25% found once.

The sequence was collected from a donor at least 40 years old with multiple myeloma. The chain recombines TRBV28 with TRBJ1-1; 7 positions agree with TRBD1. Sequencing used a population of CD138-negative cells sorted from bone marrow. The CDR3 spells CASSFNRGKTEALF. The CDR3 bases are TGTGCCAGCAGTTTTAACAGGGGAAAGACTGAAGCTCTCTTT.